This T cell receptor (beta chain) derives from a study of lymphopenia after photon versus proton radiotherapy. General study points: Proton therapy kept repertoires fairly stable, unlike photons, which gained effector/memory cells.

In regard to this clone: The target antigen is unknown.

In germline, CDR1 is MNHEY, CDR2 SMNVEV (reference sequence). V was trimmed by 8 bases and J by 2 bases, leaving 10 bases between them. The CDR3 totals 13 residues. The protocol was immunoSEQ multiplex PCR, while the TCRdb copy is restricted to in-frame clones and leaves out a portion. The sample carries about 3,300 clones, about 80% recorded once. This rearrangement joins TRBV27 to TRBJ1-5; D unclear. The starting material was peripheral blood, obtained from a patient treated with proton-based radiotherapy. This receptor was taken from a man older than 75 with esophageal cancer. The CDR3 sequence is CASGLVGNQPQHF. The CDR3 bases are TGTGCCAGCGGCCTGGTCGGCAATCAGCCCCAGCATTTT.